The sequence of this TCR beta chain was determined in a study of shared clonotypes between healthy human individuals. Broader study findings: With a handful of donors compared, about 5.2% of naive CD4 clonotypes were shared.

The data were produced by immunoSEQ multiplex PCR, yet TCRdb's version contains in-frame clones alone and is incomplete. This sample carries about 1 million clones, about 75% of them seen once, and the ten largest clones take around 1.5%. To note about this clone: Its antigen is undetermined.

CDR1 MNHEY and CDR2 SVGAGI come from the germline V gene. The CDR3 is made up of 13 amino acids. V was cut by 6 bases and J by 2 bases, with 10 bases left in between. Sequencing was performed on memory CD4+ T cells sorted from blood. Subset of the sample: CD45RA-negative fraction. The TCR was taken from a man aged 18 to 29 in good health. V and J are TRBV6-5 and TRBJ1-1; weak D call: TRBD1 (5 bases). The CDR3 loop is CASRIGGNTEAFF. The CDR3 DNA sequence: TGTGCCAGCAGAATTGGGGGTAACACTGAAGCTTTCTTT.